Following are 32 T cell receptor beta chains from one sample sequenced in a study of T cell repertoires in cytomegalovirus infection. Their antigen targets remain unknown. TCRdb processed the reads anew with MiXCR; each CDR3 protein has one entry. The sample shows around 310,000 distinct CDR3 sequences, about 27% of them seen only once. Sequencing was performed on cultured PBMCs, taken from culture after CMV antigen stimulation. The receptors originated from a human donor in good health (CMV status not recorded). Some clones in this sample may be carry-over from other donors' samples.

This clonotype was observed a handful of times. This chain connects TRBV28 to TRBJ1-1; D may be TRBD1 (6 bases). The CDR3 loop spans 10 amino acids. The germline CDR1 and CDR2 sequences are MDHEN and SYDVKM. Trimming left V 10 bases short and J 10 bases short, with 13 bases between. The CDR3 reads CATQRGRAFF. CDR3 sequence (DNA): TGTGCCACCCAAAGGGGGAGAGCTTTCTTT. The full variable domain, in which reference TRBV28 and TRBJ1-1 provide the parts outside the CDR3, is DVKVTQSSRYLVKRTGEKVFLECVQDMDHENMFWYRQDPGLGLRLIYFSYDVKMKEKGDIPEGYSVSREKKERFSLILESASTNQTSMYLCATQRGRAFFGQGTRLTVV.

The V call is TRBV10-3, the J call TRBJ2-7; maybe TRBD2 (6 bases). V lost 5 bases and J lost 4, with 9 bases in between. The germline gives CDR1 ENHRY, CDR2 SYGVKD. This CDR3 has 12 amino acids. CDR3 nucleotide sequence: TGTGCCATCAGTACGCGGGGTTACGAGCAGTACTTC. Encoded protein: CAISTRGYEQYF.

The chain uses TRBV4-1 and TRBJ1-3; perhaps TRBD1 as D (5 bases). Per the germline V gene, CDR1 is MGHRA and CDR2 is YSYEKL. Between the trimmed V and J ends, which lost 0 bases and 4 bases, there was a span of 10 bases. The CDR3 length is 15 residues. In nucleotides, the CDR3 is TGCGCCAGCAGCCAAGAAGGGACCCGAGGAAACACCATATATTTT. Its protein is CASSQEGTRGNTIYF.

As DNA, the CDR3 is TGTGCCAGCAGCCGGGCCGGGACAGGGGGAGGGCAGCCCCAGCATTTT. Translated: CASSRAGTGGGQPQHF. This sequence joins TRBV6-1 and TRBJ1-5, with 11 positions matching TRBD1. Germline V lookup: CDR1 MNHNS, CDR2 SASEGT. The V gene end was trimmed by 6 bases and the J gene end by 7 bases; junction bases not matched to a gene: 11. The CDR3 covers 16 residues.

V usage is TRBV12-3 or TRBV12-4 and J usage is TRBJ2-3; TRBD2 agrees at 13 bases. The CDR3 is 17 residues long. Germline trimming cut 1 base from V and 4 bases from J; bases unmatched to any gene: 5. CDR3 DNA: TGTGCCAGCAGTTTAGACGGACTAGCGGGAGACGCAGATACGCAGTATTTT. Its protein is CASSLDGLAGDADTQYF.

This clonotype was counted a few times. This rearrangement joins TRBV7-9 to TRBJ1-5, with D possibly being TRBD1 (5 bases). V was pared by 1 base and J by 3 bases, with 10 bases between. The CDR3 sequence is 15 residues long. CDR1 and CDR2 from the germline V gene are SEHNR and FQNEAQ (reference sequence). CDR3 in DNA: TGTGCCAGCAGCTTAGTGGGGGGGTTCAATCAGCCCCAGCATTTT. It specifies CASSLVGGFNQPQHF.

The chain combines TRBV19 with TRBJ1-5; D is undetermined. V lost 3 bases and J 4 bases, leaving 16 bases between the germline ends. Germline V gene sequence: CDR1 LNHDA, CDR2 SQIVND (reference sequence). CDR3 length: 16 residues. For the CDR3, the DNA is TGTGCCAGTAGTATGATGGCGCGGAGACCTAATCAGCCCCAGCATTTT. Translated, it gives CASSMMARRPNQPQHF.

The chain links TRBV20-1 to TRBJ2-3, with 11 positions matching TRBD2. The CDR3 is 18 residues long. The V gene's germline CDR1 is DFQATT and CDR2 SNEGSKA (reference sequence). The J segment lost 1 base and the V segment lost 5 bases, leaving 14 bases of the junction unmatched. In DNA form, the CDR3 reads TGCAGTGCTCGATCAGGACTAGCGGGTTTAGGAGGCACAGATACGCAGTATTTT. It is translated as CSARSGLAGLGGTDTQYF.

This rearrangement joins TRBV19 to TRBJ2-1; D uncertain. Germline CDR1 reads LNHDA; CDR2 reads SQIVND (reference sequence). This CDR3 has 12 amino acids. Trimming removed 8 bases at V and 10 bases at J, with 15 bases between. This CDR3 reads CASHNPFGEQFF. CDR3 DNA sequence: TGTGCCAGTCACAACCCTTTCGGCGAGCAGTTCTTC. Full variable domain (missing parts from reference TRBV19 and TRBJ2-1): DGGITQSPKYLFRKEGQNVTLSCEQNLNHDAMYWYRQDPGQGLRLIYYSQIVNDFQKGDIAEGYSVSREKKESFPLTVTSAQKNPTAFYLCASHNPFGEQFFGPGTRLTVL.

The chain is built from TRBV6-1 and TRBJ1-5; perhaps TRBD1 as D (6 bases). This CDR3 region has 16 residues. Trimming cost V 0 bases and J 6 bases, with 15 bases left between them. CDR1 is MNHNS and CDR2 is SASEGT in the germline V gene. CDR3 bases: TGTGCCAGCAGTGAAGCTGGAGGGGGTATCACTCAGCCCCAGCATTTT. Translation: CASSEAGGGITQPQHF.

This sequence joins TRBV7-2 and TRBJ1-1; perhaps TRBD1 as D (5 bases). Looked up from germline, CDR1 is SGHTA and CDR2 is FQGNSA. The CDR3 is 15 amino acids. Trimming took 0 bases from V and 5 from J, leaving 13 bases between them. The CDR3 DNA sequence: TGTGCCAGCAGCTTAGCGGGGGGATCGGGAACTGAAGCTTTCTTT. Protein product: CASSLAGGSGTEAFF. The whole variable domain, remainder taken from reference TRBV7-2 and TRBJ1-1, is GAGVSQSPSNKVTEKGKDVELRCDPISGHTALYWYRQSLGQGLEFLIYFQGNSAPDKSGLPSDRFSAERTGGSVSTLTIQRTQQEDSAVYLCASSLAGGSGTEAFFGQGTRLTVV.

The chain couples TRBV27 to TRBJ2-3; D gene unclear. CDR1 and CDR2 from the germline V gene are MNHEY and SMNVEV (reference sequence). This CDR3 has 13 amino acids. V gave up 0 bases and J gave up 5 bases, with 6 bases separating them. The CDR3 DNA reads TGTGCCAGCAGTTTATCCCGAAAAGATACGCAGTATTTT. Its protein product is CASSLSRKDTQYF.

This clonotype occurred a few times. The chain links TRBV2 to TRBJ1-6, with D perhaps matching TRBD1 (5 bases). The CDR3 has 15 amino acids. Deletions cut 1 base from V and 9 bases from J, with 13 bases between. Per germline, CDR1 SNHLY and CDR2 FYNNEI. The CDR3 sequence is CASSEGGVGGSPLHF. The CDR3 region has the DNA TGTGCCAGCAGTGAAGGGGGGGTCGGGGGTTCACCCCTCCACTTT. Variable domain in full (rest from reference TRBV2 and TRBJ1-6): EPEVTQTPSHQVTQMGQEVILRCVPISNHLYFYWYRQILGQKVEFLVSFYNNEISEKSEIFDDQFSVERPDGSNFTLKIRSTKLEDSAMYFCASSEGGVGGSPLHFGNGTRLTVT.

This clonotype was seen a handful of times. The chain links TRBV12-3 or TRBV12-4 to TRBJ2-7; D might be TRBD2 (5 bases). The CDR3 totals 13 residues. Trimming cost V 1 base and J 2 bases, with 6 bases left between them. The CDR3 region is CASSLERTYEQYF. CDR3 coding DNA: TGTGCCAGCAGTTTAGAGCGGACCTACGAGCAGTACTTC.

The table lists this clonotype with many counts. V and J are TRBV7-8 and TRBJ2-1; 10 bases align to TRBD1. V dropped 0 bases and J dropped 7; count of bases not matched to a gene: 6. The CDR3 is 16 amino acids. Germline V gene data show CDR1 as SGHVS and CDR2 as FQNEAQ. CDR3 region: CASSLAAGTGVNEQFF. CDR3 nucleotide sequence: TGTGCCAGCAGCTTAGCGGCTGGGACAGGGGTAAATGAGCAGTTCTTC.

There are a few counts of this clonotype. V usage is TRBV6-2 or TRBV6-3 and J usage is TRBJ2-1; TRBD2 might be the D (5 bases). CDR3 length equals 15 residues. The germline V and J ends were trimmed by 2 bases and 0 bases, with 8 bases remaining between them. Germline V gives CDR1 MNHEY, CDR2 SVGEGT. CDR3 region: CASSYGGPSYNEQFF. CDR3 in DNA: TGTGCCAGCAGTTACGGCGGGCCCTCCTACAATGAGCAGTTCTTC.

The rearrangement joins TRBV7-2 to TRBJ2-3; a possible D gene is TRBD1 (5 bases). The length of the CDR3 is 13 residues. Germline CDR1 SGHTA, CDR2 FQGNSA. Trimming took off 8 bases at V and 3 bases at J, with 12 bases between the two ends. The CDR3 loop reads CASAGKATDTQYF. The CDR3 DNA reads TGTGCCAGCGCAGGGAAGGCGACAGATACGCAGTATTTT.

V and J are TRBV7-8 and TRBJ2-7; D gene unclear. The V end lost 5 bases, the J end lost 3 bases, and 8 bases lay between the germline ends. Germline V lookup: CDR1 SGHVS, CDR2 FQNEAQ. The CDR3 contains 12 residues. Here the CDR3 reads CASSPHSYEQYF. As DNA, the CDR3 is TGTGCCAGCAGCCCGCACAGCTACGAGCAGTACTTC.

V and J are TRBV6-6 and TRBJ2-3, with 8 bases that match TRBD2. The trim removed 5 bases at V and 4 bases at J, leaving 11 bases unmatched. The CDR3 runs 16 residues. Per germline, CDR1 MNHNY and CDR2 SVGAGI (reference sequence). CDR3 sequence (DNA): TGTGCCAGCAGTCCGAGGACTAGCAGCAGAGCAGATACGCAGTATTTT. Its protein product is CASSPRTSSRADTQYF.

This chain joins TRBV27 and TRBJ1-1, with 7 bases matching TRBD1. V gave up 3 bases and J gave up 10 bases; unmatched junction bases: 8. CDR3 length equals 13 residues. Germline CDR1 and CDR2: MNHEY and SMNVEV (reference sequence). The CDR3 DNA reads as TGTGCCAGCAGTTTCAGGGACAGTAACGGAGCTTTCTTT. This gives the protein CASSFRDSNGAFF.

In this sample, this clonotype turned up a few times. The chain uses TRBV12-5 and TRBJ2-2; D is ambiguous. The CDR3 extends over 17 amino acids. With 3 bases removed from V and 1 base from J, the gap between germline ends came to 15 bases. Germline V gene sequence: CDR1 LGHNT, CDR2 FRNRAP. CDR3 nucleotides: TGTGCTAGTGGTTTCCCCCTGGGTGTTTGGAACACCGGGGAGCTGTTTTTT. As protein: CASGFPLGVWNTGELFF.

The chain has TRBV12-3 or TRBV12-4 and TRBJ1-1; D remains unclear. V lost 1 base and J 1 base, leaving 10 bases between the germline ends. This CDR3 is 15 amino acids long. The CDR3 coding sequence is TGTGCCAGCAGTTTAGGCTTAGGAGGGAACACTGAAGCTTTCTTT. Protein sequence: CASSLGLGGNTEAFF.

This chain connects TRBV20-1 to TRBJ2-3, with D possibly being TRBD1 or TRBD2 (6 bases each). V was pared by 3 bases and J by 2 bases, with 15 bases between. Germline V gene data show CDR1 as DFQATT and CDR2 as SNEGSKA (reference sequence). CDR3 length: 15 amino acids. The CDR3 DNA reads TGCAGTGCTAGCCGTATGGGGGGCGACACAGATACGCAGTATTTT. It encodes CSASRMGGDTDTQYF.

In the case of this clonotype: A much larger clone is a single base away; this may be a read error. The rearrangement uses TRBV7-8 and TRBJ2-5, with 8 bases matching TRBD1. The CDR3 spans 14 residues. The germline V gene has CDR1 SGHVS and CDR2 FQNEAQ. The DNA of the CDR3 is TGTGCCTGCAGCATCAGGGGGCGAGCCGAGACCCAGTACTTC. Encoded protein: CACSIRGRAETQYF.

This clonotype was seen repeatedly, ten times or more. The gene calls are TRBV6-1 and TRBJ1-6; tentative D call: TRBD1 (5 bases). The CDR3 covers 16 residues. Germline V gene sequence: CDR1 MNHNS, CDR2 SASEGT. Trimming removed 3 bases from V and 0 bases from J, with 9 bases in between. In DNA, the CDR3 is TGTGCCAGCAGTGAGGACATCGACTCCTATAATTCACCCCTCCACTTT. Translating it yields CASSEDIDSYNSPLHF.

The CDR3 is CASNLDRGYNEQFF. CDR3 coding DNA: TGTGCCAGCAATCTGGACAGGGGCTACAATGAGCAGTTCTTC. The chain couples TRBV2 to TRBJ2-1; 9 bases agree with TRBD1. This CDR3 region has 14 residues. The ends lost 7 bases at V and 3 bases at J; junction bases unmatched: 4. Germline lookup yields CDR1 SNHLY and CDR2 FYNNEI.

The chain couples TRBV19 to TRBJ1-2; 9 bases are a match to TRBD1. From germline, CDR1 is LNHDA and CDR2 SQIVND (reference sequence). The CDR3 is made up of 16 amino acids. With V trimmed by 5 bases and J by 2 bases, 9 bases remained unmatched. CDR3 in amino acids: CASSVTGTGKNYGYTF. The CDR3 nucleotides read TGTGCCAGTAGTGTCACCGGGACAGGGAAGAACTATGGCTACACCTTC.

This clonotype was seen a handful of times. V gene TRBV4-2 combines with J gene TRBJ2-5, with D unclear. Per germline, CDR1 LGHNA and CDR2 YNFKEQ. This CDR3 contains 14 residues. Trimming removed 4 bases from V and 5 bases from J, with 14 bases in between. In DNA form, the CDR3 reads TGTGCCAGCAGCCCCCCCGGGCGGATGGAGACCCAGTACTTC. It yields the protein CASSPPGRMETQYF.

This clonotype has a count of ten or more. The chain joins TRBV7-6 to TRBJ2-1, with 7 nucleotides matching TRBD2. The V gene's germline CDR1 is SGHVS and CDR2 FNYEAQ. CDR3 length equals 16 residues. The V segment lost 4 bases and the J segment 0 bases; nucleotides outside the gene matches: 6. The CDR3 region has the DNA TGTGCCAGCAGCTCCGCTGGGGGGGACTCCTACAATGAGCAGTTCTTC. It yields the protein CASSSAGGDSYNEQFF.

The table lists this clonotype with a few counts. The CDR3 here is CASSFRGGRNEQFF. CDR3 in DNA: TGTGCCAGCAGTTTTCGGGGGGGTAGGAATGAGCAGTTCTTC. The chain has TRBV12-3 or TRBV12-4 and TRBJ2-1; 8 bases match TRBD2. The CDR3 has 14 residues. V lost 3 bases to trimming and J lost 7 bases; unmatched junction nucleotides: 5.

Many counts were recorded for this clonotype. The chain employs TRBV7-6 and TRBJ2-1, with TRBD1 identical over 9 bases. The V gene end was trimmed by 3 bases and the J gene end by 7 bases; junction bases not matched to a gene: 7. The CDR3 consists of 15 residues. Germline-derived CDR1 and CDR2 are SGHVS and FNYEAQ. The CDR3 nucleotides read TGTGCCAGCAGCTTCTCGGGACAGGGAGGGAATGAGCAGTTCTTC. Its translation is CASSFSGQGGNEQFF. The whole variable domain, remainder taken from reference TRBV7-6 and TRBJ2-1, is GAGVSQSPRYKVTKRGQDVALRCDPISGHVSLYWYRQALGQGPEFLTYFNYEAQQDKSGLPNDRFSAERPEGSISTLTIQRTEQRDSAMYRCASSFSGQGGNEQFFGPGTRLTVL.

V usage is TRBV4-2 and J usage is TRBJ2-1; 9 nucleotides line up with TRBD2. The CDR3 covers 17 residues. Germline-derived CDR1 and CDR2 are LGHNA and YNFKEQ. With V trimmed by 4 bases and J by 1 base, 8 bases remained unmatched. The CDR3 protein is CASSPLGAGGSYNEQFF. Here the CDR3 DNA reads TGTGCCAGCAGCCCCCTAGGAGCGGGGGGTTCCTACAATGAGCAGTTCTTC.